The 25 T cell receptor beta chains below were found in one sample sequenced in a study of blood T cell repertoires in COVID-19. The assay was immunoSEQ multiplex PCR, and TCRdb's table has in-frame clones only and misses some. The data show about 330,000 clones, roughly 87% seen once. The sample was peripheral blood. These receptors originate from a man between 25 and 39 years old with COVID-19, enrolled during active disease.

The gene calls are TRBV7-9 and TRBJ2-3; D is unresolved. The CDR3 is 16 amino acids. Trimming cost V 5 bases and J 1 base, with 16 bases left between them. Per germline, CDR1 SEHNR and CDR2 FQNEAQ (reference sequence). The CDR3, as DNA: TGTGCCAGCAGCGCCCAGGCGTCCGCTCGCACAGATACGCAGTATTTT. It encodes CASSAQASARTDTQYF.

The table lists this clone with a count of one. The J gene is TRBJ2-5, the V gene TRBV10-2; D is perhaps TRBD2 (5 bases). The CDR3 length is 14 residues. Trimming cost V 1 base and J 13 bases, with 19 bases left between them. The V gene's germline CDR1 is WSHSY and CDR2 SAAADI. The CDR3 sequence: CASSEYSGSMAGYF. The DNA for the CDR3 is TGCGCCAGCAGTGAGTACAGCGGTAGTATGGCCGGGTACTTC.

The V and J genes are TRBV6-2 or TRBV6-3 and TRBJ2-7; possibly TRBD2 for D (7 bases). With 2 bases removed from V and 9 bases from J, the gap between germline ends came to 17 bases. Per the germline V gene, CDR1 is MNHEY and CDR2 is SVGEGT. This CDR3 spans 14 amino acids. CDR3 nucleotide sequence: TGTGCCAGCAGTTACGAAGGGAATGGGGGGGCGCAGTACTTC. Its protein product is CASSYEGNGGAQYF.

This clone came up once. The chain recombines TRBV9 with TRBJ2-2, with 9 bases matching TRBD1. CDR1 SGDLS and CDR2 YYNGEE come from the germline V gene. This CDR3 has 16 residues. The V segment lost 0 bases and the J segment 4 bases; nucleotides outside the gene matches: 4. The CDR3 DNA reads TGTGCCAGCAGCGTAGCGGGACAGGGTTTCACCGGGGAGCTGTTTTTT. Its protein product is CASSVAGQGFTGELFF.

This chain connects TRBV11-3 to TRBJ2-3, with D perhaps matching TRBD2 (5 bases). Germline V gives CDR1 SGHNT, CDR2 YENEEA. V was clipped by 4 bases and J by 4 bases, with 6 bases between them. The CDR3 length is 12 residues. The CDR3 sequence is CASSSEADTQYF. DNA for the CDR3: TGTGCCAGCAGCTCGGAGGCAGATACGCAGTATTTT.

The chain is built from TRBV25-1 and TRBJ2-7, with D tentatively TRBD1 (7 bases). Germline loops: CDR1 MGHDK, CDR2 SYGVNS. With 5 bases removed from V and 4 bases from J, the gap between germline ends came to 21 bases. The CDR3 has 16 residues. Here the CDR3 DNA reads TGTGCCAGCAGTCCCAGGAGGGACAGAGGTATTTACGAGCAGTACTTC. Amino acid sequence: CASSPRRDRGIYEQYF.

This clone has just one count. This chain joins TRBV5-5 and TRBJ2-3, with 9 positions matching TRBD1. There are 16 residues in the CDR3. Germline V CDR1 and CDR2: SGHKS, YYEKEE (reference sequence). The ends lost 3 bases at V and 0 bases at J; junction bases unmatched: 5. The chain's CDR3 is CASSSGTGTSTDTQYF. CDR3 DNA sequence: TGTGCCAGCAGCTCCGGGACAGGGACGAGCACAGATACGCAGTATTTT.

The rearrangement links TRBV6-2 or TRBV6-3 to TRBJ2-7; D gene unclear. The CDR3 contains 13 residues. Trimming pared 0 bases from V and 3 bases from J, leaving 6 bases between. Germline CDR1 is MNHEY and CDR2 is SVGEGT. The CDR3 loop reads CASSYSGSYEQYF. The CDR3 nucleotides are TGTGCCAGCAGTTACTCTGGCAGCTACGAGCAGTACTTC.

This chain joins TRBV28 and TRBJ1-2; 7 nucleotides align to TRBD1. The trim removed 0 bases at V and 4 bases at J, leaving 14 bases unmatched. Germline CDR1 reads MDHEN; CDR2 reads SYDVKM. CDR3 size: 18 residues. CDR3 in DNA: TGTGCCAGCAGTTTATGCAGGGGGACAGCTCTTTGCTTCTATGGCTACACCTTC. Translation: CASSLCRGTALCFYGYTF.

This clone has only one observation. The chain couples TRBV29-1 to TRBJ2-7, with D maybe TRBD1 (6 bases). CDR3 length equals 12 residues. With 6 bases removed from V and 0 bases from J, the gap between germline ends came to 9 bases. From germline, CDR1 is SQVTM and CDR2 ANQGSEA. The CDR3 spells CSVDSTSYEQYF. CDR3 nucleotides: TGCAGCGTGGACAGTACCTCCTACGAGCAGTACTTC.

This chain links TRBV4-3 with TRBJ2-3, with 8 bases fitting TRBD2. V dropped 0 bases and J dropped 6; count of bases not matched to a gene: 8. Germline CDR1 and CDR2: LGHNA and YSLEER. CDR3 length equals 16 residues. CDR3 region: CASSQELAEGVDTQYF. The CDR3 region has the DNA TGCGCCAGCAGCCAAGAACTAGCGGAGGGTGTGGATACGCAGTATTTT.

J is TRBJ1-6 and V is TRBV6-5, with D tentatively TRBD1 (6 bases). V lost 7 bases and J lost 11, with 21 bases in between. CDR3 length: 15 residues. Germline V CDR1 and CDR2: MNHEY, SVGAGI. The CDR3: CASKPVTGIGPPLHF. The CDR3 DNA reads as TGTGCCAGCAAACCGGTGACAGGTATCGGGCCACCCCTCCACTTT.

This CDR3 is CASYSGGALGNEQFF. As DNA, the CDR3 is TGTGCCAGCTACTCGGGGGGGGCCCTGGGAAATGAGCAGTTCTTC. The rearrangement uses TRBV28 and TRBJ2-1; TRBD2 aligns across 8 bases. The CDR3 is 15 residues long. The V segment lost 8 bases and the J segment 7 bases; nucleotides outside the gene matches: 13. Germline-derived CDR1 and CDR2 are MDHEN and SYDVKM.

In its sample, this clone was seen a few times. The chain employs TRBV2 and TRBJ2-7, with D possibly matching TRBD1 (5 bases). Trimming cost V 6 bases and J 7 bases, with 28 bases left between them. The CDR3 is 17 amino acids. From germline, CDR1 is SNHLY and CDR2 FYNNEI. The CDR3 DNA sequence: TGTGCCAGCAGCCTGGAGACAGCCTCAAACCCCAAAGGGGAGCAGTACTTC. It specifies CASSLETASNPKGEQYF.

The chain employs TRBV27 and TRBJ1-2; 9 bases map to TRBD1. The germline V gene encodes CDR1 MNHEY and CDR2 SMNVEV (reference sequence). V lost 6 bases and J lost 2; bases outside the gene matches: 1. This CDR3 is 13 amino acids long. In DNA, the CDR3 is TGTGCCAGCAGCGGACAGGGGAACTATGGCTACACCTTC. Protein sequence: CASSGQGNYGYTF.

J is TRBJ2-3 and V is TRBV18, with D tentatively TRBD2 (6 bases). Germline V gene lookup returns CDR1 KGHSH and CDR2 LQKENI. CDR3 size: 19 residues. V lost 0 bases and J 1 base, leaving 20 bases between the germline ends. The CDR3 DNA sequence: TGTGCCAGCTCACCACCTTTATCATACTCGGCTAGCGGCACAGATACGCAGTATTTT. Translating it yields CASSPPLSYSASGTDTQYF. The entire variable domain, with the rest obtained from reference TRBV18 and TRBJ2-3, is as follows: NAGVMQNPRHLVRRRGQEARLRCSPMKGHSHVYWYRQLPEEGLKFMVYLQKENIIDESGMPKERFSAEFPKEGPSILRIQQVVRGDSAAYFCASSPPLSYSASGTDTQYFGPGTRLTVL.

The chain has TRBV6-6 and TRBJ1-6, with TRBD1 matching 7 bases. Germline-derived CDR1 and CDR2 are MNHNY and SVGAGI (reference sequence). The CDR3 has 16 amino acids. Trimming removed 2 bases from V and 6 bases from J; junction bases left unmatched: 7. CDR3 in amino acids: CASSYGPGQLNSPLHF. The CDR3 DNA sequence: TGTGCCAGCAGTTACGGGCCGGGACAGCTTAATTCACCCCTCCACTTT.

This clone was recorded once. The chain carries TRBV4-3 and TRBJ1-4; 8 bases map to TRBD1. Germline CDR1 reads LGHNA; CDR2 reads YSLEER. V gave up 5 bases and J gave up 8 bases; unmatched junction bases: 10. The CDR3 is made up of 15 amino acids. The CDR3 loop reads CASSFDRGNGEKLFF. DNA of the CDR3: TGCGCCAGCAGCTTTGACAGGGGTAATGGGGAAAAACTGTTTTTT.

The chain combines TRBV5-1 with TRBJ1-1; D perhaps matches TRBD1 (5 bases). With 3 bases removed from V and 1 base from J, the gap between germline ends came to 10 bases. The CDR3 totals 14 residues. CDR1 is SGHRS, CDR2 YFSETQ, per germline. The DNA for the CDR3 is TGCGCCAGCAGCTATCAACAGGAGAACACTGAAGCTTTCTTT. Translating gives CASSYQQENTEAFF.

The chain combines TRBV28 with TRBJ1-5; D not resolved. Germline CDR1 reads MDHEN; CDR2 reads SYDVKM. This CDR3 is built from 14 residues. Trimming left V 3 bases short and J 7 bases short, with 13 bases between. CDR3 protein: CASSFTRRVQPQHF. The CDR3 coding sequence is TGTGCCAGCAGTTTTACGCGCCGTGTGCAGCCCCAGCATTTT.

This chain connects TRBV2 to TRBJ2-7; D is perhaps TRBD1 (6 bases). Germline CDR1 and CDR2: SNHLY and FYNNEI. V gave up 6 bases and J gave up 0 bases, with 9 bases separating them. The CDR3 sequence is 13 residues long. The CDR3 protein is CASSRGLSYEQYF. CDR3 coding DNA: TGTGCCAGCAGCAGGGGCCTCTCCTACGAGCAGTACTTC.

This chain links TRBV30 with TRBJ1-2; 7 bases align to TRBD1. Germline V gene data show CDR1 as GTSNPN and CDR2 as SVGIG (reference sequence). Unmatched junction bases numbered 11, after V lost 1 base and J lost 6 bases. CDR3 length equals 15 residues. DNA of the CDR3: TGTGCCTGGAGTGGGTACGGGGGACAGCGGGATGGCTACACCTTC. Amino acid sequence: CAWSGYGGQRDGYTF.

This chain joins TRBV15 and TRBJ2-1; D unresolved. The V gene's germline CDR1 is LNHNV and CDR2 YYDKDF (reference sequence). The CDR3 length is 15 residues. Trimming shortened V by 4 bases and J by 0 bases, and 10 bases separated the two germline ends. The CDR3 region is CATSTSTISYNEQFF. CDR3 DNA sequence: TGTGCCACCAGCACCTCGACAATCTCCTACAATGAGCAGTTCTTC.

This chain uses TRBV7-2 with TRBJ1-5; TRBD1 might be the D (5 bases). V lost 2 bases, J lost 3 bases, and 11 bases lay in between. This CDR3 has 15 amino acids. Per germline, CDR1 SGHTA and CDR2 FQGNSA. The CDR3 DNA follows: TGTGCCAGCAGCTTAAACCAGGGAAACAATCAGCCCCAGCATTTT. Amino acids: CASSLNQGNNQPQHF.

The chain combines TRBV5-1 with TRBJ2-7; TRBD2 is a possible D gene (6 bases). Germline V gene lookup returns CDR1 SGHRS and CDR2 YFSETQ. This CDR3 region has 14 residues. V lost 0 bases to trimming and J lost 5 bases, with 12 bases between them. This CDR3 reads CASSLGQGGHEQYF. DNA of the CDR3: TGCGCCAGCAGCTTGGGGCAGGGAGGCCACGAGCAGTACTTC. Full variable domain (missing parts from reference TRBV5-1 and TRBJ2-7): KAGVTQTPRYLIKTRGQQVTLSCSPISGHRSVSWYQQTPGQGLQFLFEYFSETQRNKGNFPGRFSGRQFSNSRSEMNVSTLELGDSALYLCASSLGQGGHEQYFGPGTRLTVT.